The sequence of this T cell receptor (beta chain) was determined in a study of T cells expressing NK-cell markers (dated by TCRdb to the early 2020s). Concerning the study at large: TCR beta-chain repertoires were profiled in sorted CD3+CD56+NKG2C+, CD3+CD56+NKG2C- and CD3+CD56-NKG2C+ T-cell subsets from fewer than 10 donors. Of the eight sequenced donors, seven were found to be HCMV-seropositive and one was found to be HCMV-seronegative. The libraries were sequenced on Illumina HiSeq 2000/2500, MiSeq or NextSeq, producing 2 x 150 bp reads. The eight sequenced donors were randomly selected healthy volunteers, three men and five women. Summary of the overall study and its limitations: Those dominant clonotypes were again the most abundant among CD3+CD56-NKG2C+ cells in a handful of donors, at about 25-60.1%. It remained unclear whether the expanded NKG2C-expressing T cell clones were specific for HCMV antigens. In roughly 6 donors, the dominant CD3+CD56+NKG2C+ clonotypes were found to rank among the top 10 CD8+ clonotypes and to make up about 1.0-8% of CD8+ T cells.

TCRdb lists the instrument as Illumina HiSeq 2000. 5'RACE template switching, by which a universal primer site and unique molecular identifiers were added, was used to make TCR beta cDNA libraries. cDNA synthesis was primed from the TCR beta constant segment and was followed by two successive PCR amplification steps. As for how the authors treated the data: MIGEC was used to demultiplex reads and group the reads by UMI, and MiTCR was used to assemble and quantify clonotypes. To exclude erroneous sequences, only TCR cDNA sequences supported by at least two reads were retained. The tcR package was used for downstream repertoire analysis, and clonotypes were matched across fractions by CDR3 nucleotide sequence plus V segment. VDJmatch was used to annotate antigen specificity against VDJdb, with one amino acid substitution allowed in CDR3. TCRdb reprocessed the public reads and reports one entry per CDR3 protein sequence, without DNA. V and J calls and clone size were set by TCRdb, not the authors. This sample's table has entries for about 460,000 distinct CDR3 sequences. In total, the top ten clones hold 1.4% of the sample.

Regarding this clonotype: It has no known antigen specificity.

To determine HCMV serostatus, a commercial ELISA kit was used to detect HCMV-specific IgG in serum. Ficoll density gradient centrifugation was used to isolate peripheral blood mononuclear cells from blood. As encoded in the germline V gene, CDR1 is SGHRS while CDR2 is YFSETQ. Spanning cysteine to phenylalanine, the CDR3 consists of 15 amino acids. No DNA is listed. This receptor chain uses TRBV5-1 and TRBJ2-2; without DNA, the TCRdb call of TRBD1 cannot be checked. This TCR was sampled from a woman aged 50 to 60 in good health. Donor details come from another sample of the same person, matched by shared clones. Input material: blood T cells: a sorted CD56 or NKG2C T cell subset, CD4+ or CD8+ T cells, or bulk PBMC T cells (not recorded which). The CDR3 region: CASSARTANTGELFF.